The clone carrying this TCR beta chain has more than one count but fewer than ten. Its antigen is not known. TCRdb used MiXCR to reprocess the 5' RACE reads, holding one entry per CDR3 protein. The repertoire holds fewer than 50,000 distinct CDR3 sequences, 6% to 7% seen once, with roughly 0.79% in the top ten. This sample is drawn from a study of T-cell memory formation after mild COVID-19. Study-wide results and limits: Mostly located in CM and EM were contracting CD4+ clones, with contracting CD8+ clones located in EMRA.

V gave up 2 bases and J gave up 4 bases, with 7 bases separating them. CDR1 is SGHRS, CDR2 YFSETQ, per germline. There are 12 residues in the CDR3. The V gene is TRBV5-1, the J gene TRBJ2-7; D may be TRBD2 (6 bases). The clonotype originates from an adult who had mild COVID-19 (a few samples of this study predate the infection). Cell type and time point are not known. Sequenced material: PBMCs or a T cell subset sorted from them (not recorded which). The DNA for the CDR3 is TGCGCCAGCAGCTTCCGGGGGTACGAGCAGTACTTC. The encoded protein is CASSFRGYEQYF.